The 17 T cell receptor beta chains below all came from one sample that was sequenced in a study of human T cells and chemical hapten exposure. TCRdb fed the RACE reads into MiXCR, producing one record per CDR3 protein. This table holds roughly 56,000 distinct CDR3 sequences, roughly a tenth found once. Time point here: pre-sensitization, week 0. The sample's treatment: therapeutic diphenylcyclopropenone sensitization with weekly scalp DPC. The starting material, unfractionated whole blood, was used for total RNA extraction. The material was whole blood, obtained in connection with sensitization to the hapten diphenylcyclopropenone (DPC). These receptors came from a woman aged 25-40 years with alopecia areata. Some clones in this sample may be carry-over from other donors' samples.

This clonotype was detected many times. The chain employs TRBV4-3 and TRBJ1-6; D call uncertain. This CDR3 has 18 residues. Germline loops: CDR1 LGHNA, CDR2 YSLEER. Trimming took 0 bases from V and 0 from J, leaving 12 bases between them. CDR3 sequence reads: CASSQENRPISYNSPLHF. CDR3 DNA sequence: TGCGCCAGCAGCCAAGAGAATCGTCCGATCTCCTATAATTCACCCCTCCACTTT.

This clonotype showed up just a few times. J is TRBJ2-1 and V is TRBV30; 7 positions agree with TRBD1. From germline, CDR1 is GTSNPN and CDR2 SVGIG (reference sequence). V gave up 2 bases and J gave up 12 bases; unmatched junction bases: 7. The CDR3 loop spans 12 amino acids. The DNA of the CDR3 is TGTGCCTGGAGTCCCAACAGGGGCGGGCAGTTCTTC. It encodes CAWSPNRGGQFF.

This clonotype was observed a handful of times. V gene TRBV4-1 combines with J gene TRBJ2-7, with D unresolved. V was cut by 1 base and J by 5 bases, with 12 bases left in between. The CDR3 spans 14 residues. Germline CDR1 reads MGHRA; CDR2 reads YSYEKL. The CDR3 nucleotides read TGCGCCAGCAGCCAAGGGGGTGGGTTGGACGAGCAGTACTTC. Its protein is CASSQGGGLDEQYF.

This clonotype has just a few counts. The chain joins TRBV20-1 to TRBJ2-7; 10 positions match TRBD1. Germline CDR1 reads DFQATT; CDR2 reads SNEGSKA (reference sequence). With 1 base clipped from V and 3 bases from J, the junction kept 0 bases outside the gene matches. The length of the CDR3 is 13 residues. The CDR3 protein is CSARGTGGYEQYF. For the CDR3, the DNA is TGCAGTGCTAGAGGGACAGGGGGCTACGAGCAGTACTTC.

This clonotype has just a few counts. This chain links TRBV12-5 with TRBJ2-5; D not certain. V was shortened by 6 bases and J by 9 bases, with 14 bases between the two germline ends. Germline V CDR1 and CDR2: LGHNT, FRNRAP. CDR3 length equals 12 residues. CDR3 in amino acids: CASGPCSGPQYF. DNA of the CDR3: TGTGCTAGTGGCCCTTGTAGTGGCCCCCAGTACTTC. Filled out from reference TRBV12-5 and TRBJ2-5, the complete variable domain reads DARVTQTPRHKVTEMGQEVTMRCQPILGHNTVFWYRQTMMQGLELLAYFRNRAPLDDSGMPKDRFSAEMPDATLATLKIQPSEPRDSAVYFCASGPCSGPQYFGPGTRLLVL.

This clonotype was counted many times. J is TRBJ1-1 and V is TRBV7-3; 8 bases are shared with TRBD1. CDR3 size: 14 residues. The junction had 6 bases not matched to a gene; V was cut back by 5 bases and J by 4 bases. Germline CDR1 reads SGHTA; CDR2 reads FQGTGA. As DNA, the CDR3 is TGTGCCAGCAGCGGACAGGGCCCCGGCACTGAAGCTTTCTTT. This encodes CASSGQGPGTEAFF.

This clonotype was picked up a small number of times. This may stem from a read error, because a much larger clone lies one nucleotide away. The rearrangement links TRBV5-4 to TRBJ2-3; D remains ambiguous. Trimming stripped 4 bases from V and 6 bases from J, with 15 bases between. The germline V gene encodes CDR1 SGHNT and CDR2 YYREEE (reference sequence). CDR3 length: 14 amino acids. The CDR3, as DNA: TGTGCCAGCAGCCTACCTGGACGTTTGGATACGCAGTATTTT. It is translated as CASSLPGRLDTQYF.

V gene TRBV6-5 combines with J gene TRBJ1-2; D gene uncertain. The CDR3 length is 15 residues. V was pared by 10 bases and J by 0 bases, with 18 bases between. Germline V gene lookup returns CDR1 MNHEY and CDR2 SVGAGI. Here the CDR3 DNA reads TGTGCCACTCAACAGCGTTCGCCAGCTAACTATGGCTACACCTTC. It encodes CATQQRSPANYGYTF.

The CDR3 here is CASSPTDYRTGAFNQPQHF. The CDR3 nucleotides read TGTGCCAGCTCACCGACGGATTACCGGACAGGAGCTTTCAATCAGCCCCAGCATTTT. The rearrangement uses TRBV18 and TRBJ1-5, with TRBD1 matching over 7 bases. Germline loops: CDR1 KGHSH, CDR2 LQKENI. The CDR3 has 19 residues. Trimming took 3 bases from V and 3 from J; bases not matched to a gene: 17.

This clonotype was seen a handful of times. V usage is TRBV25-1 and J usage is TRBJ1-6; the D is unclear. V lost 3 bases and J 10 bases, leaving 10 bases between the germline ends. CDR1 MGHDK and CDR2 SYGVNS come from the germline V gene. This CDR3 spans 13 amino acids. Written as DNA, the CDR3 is TGTGCCAGCAGTGATCCGGGTCTCTCACCCCTCCACTTT. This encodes CASSDPGLSPLHF. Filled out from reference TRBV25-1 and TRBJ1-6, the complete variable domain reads EADIYQTPRYLVIGTGKKITLECSQTMGHDKMYWYQQDPGMELHLIHYSYGVNSTEKGDLSSESTVSRIRTEHFPLTLESARPSHTSQYLCASSDPGLSPLHFGNGTRLTVT.

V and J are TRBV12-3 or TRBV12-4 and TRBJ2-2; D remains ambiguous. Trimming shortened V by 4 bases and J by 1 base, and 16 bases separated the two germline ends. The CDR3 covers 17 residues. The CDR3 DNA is TGTGCCAGCAGTTCGACACACGTTAGAGGGAACACCGGGGAGCTGTTTTTT. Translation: CASSSTHVRGNTGELFF.

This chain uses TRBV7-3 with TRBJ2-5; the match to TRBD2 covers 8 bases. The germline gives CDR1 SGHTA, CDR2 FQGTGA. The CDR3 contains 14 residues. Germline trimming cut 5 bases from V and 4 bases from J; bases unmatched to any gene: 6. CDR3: CASSPGGPGETQYF. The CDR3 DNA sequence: TGTGCCAGCAGCCCGGGGGGGCCCGGAGAGACCCAGTACTTC.

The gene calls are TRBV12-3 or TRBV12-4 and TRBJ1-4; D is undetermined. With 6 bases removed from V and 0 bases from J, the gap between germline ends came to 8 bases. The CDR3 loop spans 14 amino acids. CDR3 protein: CASSHYTTNEKLFF. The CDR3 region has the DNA TGTGCCAGCAGCCATTACACAACTAATGAAAAACTGTTTTTT.

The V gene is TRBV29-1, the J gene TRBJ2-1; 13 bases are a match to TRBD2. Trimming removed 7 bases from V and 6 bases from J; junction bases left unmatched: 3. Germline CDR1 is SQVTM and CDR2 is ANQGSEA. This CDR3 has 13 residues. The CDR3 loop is CSETSGGGNEQFF. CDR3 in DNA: TGCAGCGAAACTAGCGGGGGGGGCAATGAGCAGTTCTTC.

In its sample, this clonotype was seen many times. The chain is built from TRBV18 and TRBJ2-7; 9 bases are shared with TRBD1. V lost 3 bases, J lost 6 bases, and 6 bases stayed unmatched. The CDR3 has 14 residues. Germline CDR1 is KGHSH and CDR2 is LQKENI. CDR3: CASSPGQGSVEQYF. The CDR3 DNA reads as TGTGCCAGCTCACCGGGACAGGGTAGTGTCGAGCAGTACTTC.

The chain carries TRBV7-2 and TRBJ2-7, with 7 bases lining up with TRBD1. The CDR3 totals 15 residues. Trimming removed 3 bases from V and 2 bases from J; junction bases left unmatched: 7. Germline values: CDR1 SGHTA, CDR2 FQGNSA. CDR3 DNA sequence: TGTGCCAGCAGCTTCGCGACAGGGTCCACCTACGAGCAGTACTTC. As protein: CASSFATGSTYEQYF.

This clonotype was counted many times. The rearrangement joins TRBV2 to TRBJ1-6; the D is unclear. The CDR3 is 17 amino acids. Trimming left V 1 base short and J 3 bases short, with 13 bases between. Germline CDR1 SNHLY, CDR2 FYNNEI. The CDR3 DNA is TGTGCCAGCAGTGAAGAGGGAGGGCAGATCTATAATTCACCCCTCCACTTT. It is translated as CASSEEGGQIYNSPLHF.